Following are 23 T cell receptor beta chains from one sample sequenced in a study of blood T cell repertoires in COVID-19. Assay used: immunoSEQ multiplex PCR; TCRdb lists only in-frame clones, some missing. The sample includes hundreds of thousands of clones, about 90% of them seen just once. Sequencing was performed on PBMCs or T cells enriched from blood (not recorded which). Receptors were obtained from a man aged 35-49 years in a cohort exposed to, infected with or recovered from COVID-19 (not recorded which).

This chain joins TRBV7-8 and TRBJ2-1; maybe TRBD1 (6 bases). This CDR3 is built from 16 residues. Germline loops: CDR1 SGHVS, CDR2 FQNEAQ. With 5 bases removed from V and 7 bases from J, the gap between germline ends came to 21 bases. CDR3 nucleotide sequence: TGTGCCAGCAGCGGACAGACTGGCGCCAAGAGTAATGAGCAGTTCTTC. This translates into CASSGQTGAKSNEQFF.

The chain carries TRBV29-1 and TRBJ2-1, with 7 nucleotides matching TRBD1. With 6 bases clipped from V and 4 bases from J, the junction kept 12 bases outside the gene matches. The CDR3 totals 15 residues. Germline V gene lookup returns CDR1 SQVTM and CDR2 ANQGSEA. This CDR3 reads CSVDRTGTVYNEQFF. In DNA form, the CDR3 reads TGCAGCGTCGACAGAACCGGGACAGTTTACAATGAGCAGTTCTTC.

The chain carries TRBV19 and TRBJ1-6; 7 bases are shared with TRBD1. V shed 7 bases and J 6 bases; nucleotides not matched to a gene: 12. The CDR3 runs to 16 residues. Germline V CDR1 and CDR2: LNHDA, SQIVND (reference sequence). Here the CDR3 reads CASKHRGRQSNSPLHF. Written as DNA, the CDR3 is TGTGCCAGTAAACATAGGGGGCGTCAGAGTAATTCACCCCTCCACTTT.

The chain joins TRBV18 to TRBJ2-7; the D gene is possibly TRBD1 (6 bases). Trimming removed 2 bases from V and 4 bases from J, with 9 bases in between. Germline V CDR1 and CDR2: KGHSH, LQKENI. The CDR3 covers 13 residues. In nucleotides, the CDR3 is TGTGCCAGCTCACCAAAACAGGGTTACGAGCAGTACTTC. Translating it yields CASSPKQGYEQYF.

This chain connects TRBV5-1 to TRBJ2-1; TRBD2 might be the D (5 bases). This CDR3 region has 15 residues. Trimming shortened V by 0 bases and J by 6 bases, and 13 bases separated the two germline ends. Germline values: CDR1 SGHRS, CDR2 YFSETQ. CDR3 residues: CASSLVGEKGNEQFF. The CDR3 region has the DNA TGCGCCAGCAGCTTGGTCGGGGAGAAGGGCAATGAGCAGTTCTTC.

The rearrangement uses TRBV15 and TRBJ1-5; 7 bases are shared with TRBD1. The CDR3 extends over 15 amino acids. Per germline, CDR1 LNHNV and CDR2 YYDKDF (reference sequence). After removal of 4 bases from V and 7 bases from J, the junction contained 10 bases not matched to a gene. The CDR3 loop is CATSTRGAQIQPQHF. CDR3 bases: TGTGCCACCAGCACCAGGGGGGCCCAGATCCAGCCCCAGCATTTT. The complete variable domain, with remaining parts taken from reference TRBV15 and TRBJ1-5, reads DAMVIQNPRYQVTQFGKPVTLSCSQTLNHNVMYWYQQKSSQAPKLLFHYYDKDFNNEADTPDNFQSRRPNTSFCFLDIRSPGLGDTAMYLCATSTRGAQIQPQHFGDGTRLSIL.

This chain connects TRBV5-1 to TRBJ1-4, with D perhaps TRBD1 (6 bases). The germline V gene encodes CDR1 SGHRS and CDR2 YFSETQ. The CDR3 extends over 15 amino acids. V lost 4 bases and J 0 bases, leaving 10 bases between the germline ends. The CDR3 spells CASSVKGATNEKLFF. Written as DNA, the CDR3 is TGCGCCAGCAGCGTAAAGGGGGCAACTAATGAAAAACTGTTTTTT.

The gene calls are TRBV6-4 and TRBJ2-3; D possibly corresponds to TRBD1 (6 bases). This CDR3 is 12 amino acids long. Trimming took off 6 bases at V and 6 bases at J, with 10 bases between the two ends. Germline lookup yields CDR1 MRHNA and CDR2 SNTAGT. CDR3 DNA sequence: TGTGCCAGCAGGGACAGCGGCGATACGCAGTATTTT. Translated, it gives CASRDSGDTQYF.

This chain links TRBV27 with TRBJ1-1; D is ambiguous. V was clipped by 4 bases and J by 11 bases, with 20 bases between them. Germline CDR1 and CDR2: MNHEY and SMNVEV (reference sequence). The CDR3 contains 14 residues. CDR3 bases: TGTGCCAGCAGTTCCTCCATCGACTGGCACGTTGCTTTCTTT. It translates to CASSSSIDWHVAFF.

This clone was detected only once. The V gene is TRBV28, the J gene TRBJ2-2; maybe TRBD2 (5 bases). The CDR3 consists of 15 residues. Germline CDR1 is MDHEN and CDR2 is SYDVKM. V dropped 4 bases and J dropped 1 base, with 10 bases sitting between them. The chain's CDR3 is CASSWSEGNTGELFF. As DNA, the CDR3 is TGTGCCAGCAGTTGGAGTGAGGGGAACACCGGGGAGCTGTTTTTT.

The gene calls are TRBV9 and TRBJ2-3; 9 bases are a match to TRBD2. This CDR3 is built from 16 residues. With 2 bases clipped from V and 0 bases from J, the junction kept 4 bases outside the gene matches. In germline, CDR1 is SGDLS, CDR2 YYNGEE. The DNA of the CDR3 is TGTGCCAGCAGCGTTTATAGCGGGGGCAGCACAGATACGCAGTATTTT. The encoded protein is CASSVYSGGSTDTQYF.

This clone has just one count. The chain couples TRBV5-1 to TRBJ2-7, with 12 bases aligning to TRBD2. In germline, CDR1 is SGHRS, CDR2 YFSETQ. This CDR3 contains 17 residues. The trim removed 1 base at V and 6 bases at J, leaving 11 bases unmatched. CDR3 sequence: CASSLSLAGGPRIEQYF. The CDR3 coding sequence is TGCGCCAGCAGCTTGTCCCTAGCGGGAGGGCCGAGGATCGAGCAGTACTTC.

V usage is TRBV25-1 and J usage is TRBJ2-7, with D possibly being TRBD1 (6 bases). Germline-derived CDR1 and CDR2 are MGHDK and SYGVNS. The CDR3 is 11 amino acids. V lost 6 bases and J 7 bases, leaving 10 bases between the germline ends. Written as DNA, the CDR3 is TGTGCCAGCAGAGGGGGTAGGGAGCAGTACTTC. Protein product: CASRGGREQYF.

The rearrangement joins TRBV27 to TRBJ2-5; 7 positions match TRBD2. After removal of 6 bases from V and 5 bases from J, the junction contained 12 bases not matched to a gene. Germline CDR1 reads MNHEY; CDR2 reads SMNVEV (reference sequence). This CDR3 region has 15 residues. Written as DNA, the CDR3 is TGTGCCAGCAGGTCCAGGGAGGGAGGTCTGGAGACCCAGTACTTC. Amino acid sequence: CASRSREGGLETQYF.

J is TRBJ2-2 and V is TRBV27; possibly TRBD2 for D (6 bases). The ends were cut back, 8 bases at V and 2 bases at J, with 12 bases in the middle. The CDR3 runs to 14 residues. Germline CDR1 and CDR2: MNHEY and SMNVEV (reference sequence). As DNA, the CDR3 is TGTGCCAGCTCGCCTAGCGTTAACACCGGGGAGCTGTTTTTT. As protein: CASSPSVNTGELFF.

The CDR3 bases are TGTGCCTGGAGTCCTCCCTCCGGGACAGGGCGGCAGCCCCAGCATTTT. As protein: CAWSPPSGTGRQPQHF. The gene calls are TRBV30 and TRBJ1-5, with TRBD1 matching over 9 bases. Germline assignment: CDR1 GTSNPN and CDR2 SVGIG (reference sequence). CDR3 length: 16 amino acids. The V gene end was trimmed by 2 bases and the J gene end by 7 bases; junction bases not matched to a gene: 12. Full variable domain (missing parts from reference TRBV30 and TRBJ1-5): SQTIHQWPATLVQPVGSPLSLECTVEGTSNPNLYWYRQAAGRGLQLLFYSVGIGQISSEVPQNLSASRPQDRQFILSSKKLLLSDSGFYLCAWSPPSGTGRQPQHFGDGTRLSIL.

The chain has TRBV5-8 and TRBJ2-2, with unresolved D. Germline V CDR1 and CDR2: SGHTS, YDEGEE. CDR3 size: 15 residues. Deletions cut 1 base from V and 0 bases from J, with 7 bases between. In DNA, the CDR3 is TGTGCCAGCAGCTTGAGAACAGCGAACACCGGGGAGCTGTTTTTT. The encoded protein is CASSLRTANTGELFF.

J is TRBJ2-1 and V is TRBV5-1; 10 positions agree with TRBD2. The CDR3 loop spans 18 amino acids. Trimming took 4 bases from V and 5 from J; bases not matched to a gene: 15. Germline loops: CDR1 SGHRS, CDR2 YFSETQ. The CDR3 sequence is CASSVLAGSSFFNNEQFF. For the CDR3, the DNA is TGCGCCAGCAGCGTACTAGCGGGATCTTCTTTTTTCAACAATGAGCAGTTCTTC.

The CDR3 region has the DNA TGCGCCAGCAGCTTGGGGTTCGGGGACAGGCGGTACGAGCAGTACTTC. Encoded protein: CASSLGFGDRRYEQYF. V gene TRBV5-1 combines with J gene TRBJ2-7; 8 bases fit TRBD1. V shed 0 bases and J 4 bases; nucleotides not matched to a gene: 9. CDR1 and CDR2 (germline): SGHRS, YFSETQ. This CDR3 comprises 16 residues.

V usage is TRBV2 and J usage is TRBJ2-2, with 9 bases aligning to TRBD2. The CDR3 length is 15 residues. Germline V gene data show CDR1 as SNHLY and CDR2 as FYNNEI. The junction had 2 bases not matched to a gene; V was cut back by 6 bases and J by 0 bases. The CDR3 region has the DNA TGTGCCAGCAGGACTAGCGGTTCGAACACCGGGGAGCTGTTTTTT. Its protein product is CASRTSGSNTGELFF.

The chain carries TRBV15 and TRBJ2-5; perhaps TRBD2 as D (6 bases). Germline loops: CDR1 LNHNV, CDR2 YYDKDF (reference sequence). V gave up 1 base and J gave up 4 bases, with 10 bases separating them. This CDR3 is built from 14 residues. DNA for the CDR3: TGTGCCACCAGCAGAGTGCTGGAGGGAGAGACCCAGTACTTC. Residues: CATSRVLEGETQYF.

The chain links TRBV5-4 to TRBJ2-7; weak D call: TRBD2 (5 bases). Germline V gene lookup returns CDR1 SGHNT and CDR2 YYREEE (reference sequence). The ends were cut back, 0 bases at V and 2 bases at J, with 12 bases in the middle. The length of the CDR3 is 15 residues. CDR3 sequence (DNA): TGTGCCAGCAGCTTGGGAGGGAGTATCCCCTACGAGCAGTACTTC. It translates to CASSLGGSIPYEQYF.

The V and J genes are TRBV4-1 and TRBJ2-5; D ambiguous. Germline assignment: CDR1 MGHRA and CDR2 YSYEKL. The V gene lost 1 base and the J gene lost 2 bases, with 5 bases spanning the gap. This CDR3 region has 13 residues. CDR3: CASSQGQQETQYF. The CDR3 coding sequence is TGCGCCAGCAGCCAAGGTCAGCAAGAGACCCAGTACTTC.